One sample yielded the 31 T cell receptor beta chains listed below, sequenced in a study of shared clonotypes between healthy human individuals. The protocol was immunoSEQ multiplex PCR, while the TCRdb copy is restricted to in-frame clones and leaves out a portion. The table lists fewer than 1.6 million clones, roughly 98.5% of them singletons. Material for sequencing was naive CD4+ T cells sorted from blood. The sample's subset: CD45RA+ positively selected. The receptor source for this set is a young man in good health.

The chain links TRBV11-2 to TRBJ2-1, with a tentative D call TRBD1 (5 bases). V was clipped by 6 bases and J by 5 bases, with 14 bases between them. CDR3 length: 14 residues. CDR1 is SGHAT, CDR2 FQNNGV, per germline. The CDR3 nucleotides read TGTGCCAGCAGAGGGGATTCCCAAAACAATGAGCAGTTCTTC. This translates into CASRGDSQNNEQFF.

The chain combines TRBV6-5 with TRBJ2-7, with D perhaps TRBD1 (6 bases). V was shortened by 6 bases and J by 2 bases, with 11 bases between the two germline ends. CDR3 length: 13 residues. Per the germline V gene, CDR1 is MNHEY and CDR2 is SVGAGI. The CDR3 is CASRYGQTYEQYF. In DNA, the CDR3 is TGTGCCAGCAGATACGGACAGACCTACGAGCAGTACTTC.

CDR3 in amino acids: CSVEMRVLRGNEQFF. CDR3 coding DNA: TGCAGCGTTGAAATGCGTGTACTGCGGGGCAATGAGCAGTTCTTC. The chain carries TRBV29-1 and TRBJ2-1, with a possible D match to TRBD2 (6 bases). The V end was cut by 2 bases, the J end by 6 bases, with 17 bases between. Germline V gene lookup returns CDR1 SQVTM and CDR2 ANQGSEA. This CDR3 has 15 amino acids.

The rearrangement links TRBV6-5 to TRBJ2-2; D possibly corresponds to TRBD2 (5 bases). This CDR3 is 15 amino acids long. Germline-derived CDR1 and CDR2 are MNHEY and SVGAGI. V was cut by 7 bases and J by 7 bases, with 19 bases left in between. CDR3 nucleotides: TGTGCCAGCACGACTCACGTGGGAGAGAACGGGGAGCTGTTTTTT. Amino acid sequence: CASTTHVGENGELFF.

Note on this clone: Other DNA sequences within the sample encode an identical CDR3. This chain's CDR3 is CASSVAAGTEAFF. CDR3 sequence (DNA): TGTGCCAGCAGCGTAGCAGCTGGCACTGAAGCTTTCTTT. This chain uses TRBV9 with TRBJ1-1, with D unclear. V was shortened by 0 bases and J by 4 bases, with 7 bases between the two germline ends. The germline CDR1 and CDR2 sequences are SGDLS and YYNGEE. The CDR3 contains 13 residues.

With respect to this clone: This specimen includes other DNA sequences encoding the same CDR3. The V call is TRBV5-1, the J call TRBJ1-4, with 7 bases lining up with TRBD1. This CDR3 spans 14 amino acids. The V gene's germline CDR1 is SGHRS and CDR2 YFSETQ. V gave up 0 bases and J gave up 6 bases; unmatched junction bases: 2. The CDR3 loop reads CASSLEGGDEKLFF. CDR3 bases: TGCGCCAGCAGCTTGGAAGGGGGCGATGAAAAACTGTTTTTT.

The rearrangement links TRBV11-2 to TRBJ2-2, with D uncertain. V shed 5 bases and J shed 4 bases, with 14 bases lying between them. Germline V gives CDR1 SGHAT, CDR2 FQNNGV. The CDR3 is 15 residues long. The CDR3 here is CASSPPVISTGELFF. CDR3 sequence (DNA): TGTGCCAGCAGCCCCCCGGTTATCTCCACCGGGGAGCTGTTTTTT.

The chain is built from TRBV29-1 and TRBJ2-2, with D possibly matching TRBD1 (5 bases). The CDR3 is 15 amino acids. Germline V gene data show CDR1 as SQVTM and CDR2 as ANQGSEA. The V gene lost 1 base and the J gene lost 5 bases, with 14 bases spanning the gap. The CDR3 coding sequence is TGCAGCGTTGAAGCTGGGGCCCAGTGGACCGGGGAGCTGTTTTTT. Amino acids: CSVEAGAQWTGELFF.

The chain couples TRBV11-3 to TRBJ2-1, with 8 bases identical to TRBD1. The CDR3 is made up of 15 amino acids. Germline V gene sequence: CDR1 SGHNT, CDR2 YENEEA. V was pared by 1 base and J by 6 bases, with 5 bases of the junction left unmatched. This chain's CDR3 is CASSLGRGLSNEQFF. Written as DNA, the CDR3 is TGTGCCAGCAGCTTAGGCAGGGGGCTAAGCAATGAGCAGTTCTTC. Full variable domain (rest looked up from reference TRBV11-3 and TRBJ2-1): EAGVVQSPRYKIIEKKQPVAFWCNPISGHNTLYWYLQNLGQGPELLIRYENEEAVDDSQLPKDRFSAERLKGVDSTLKIQPAELGDSAVYLCASSLGRGLSNEQFFGPGTRLTVL.

About this clone: The identical CDR3 is also encoded by other nucleotide sequences in the sample. The chain employs TRBV27 and TRBJ2-7; 9 nucleotides align to TRBD2. CDR1 and CDR2 (germline): MNHEY, SMNVEV (reference sequence). The CDR3 contains 15 residues. The V and J ends lost 3 bases and 4 bases, in that order; junction bases with no gene match: 7. The DNA of the CDR3 is TGTGCCAGCAGTTTGCGTCTAGCGGGGCCATACGAGCAGTACTTC. Its protein is CASSLRLAGPYEQYF.

The chain links TRBV2 to TRBJ1-5; weak D call: TRBD1 (5 bases). The CDR3 consists of 13 residues. V dropped 4 bases and J dropped 6 bases, with 10 bases sitting between them. The germline gives CDR1 SNHLY, CDR2 FYNNEI. This chain's CDR3 is CASSVLGVQPQHF. For the CDR3, the DNA is TGTGCCAGCAGTGTATTAGGGGTTCAGCCCCAGCATTTT.

The rearrangement joins TRBV6-5 to TRBJ2-1; TRBD1 agrees at 9 bases. This CDR3 has 15 amino acids. V was pared by 7 bases and J by 0 bases, with 4 bases of the junction left unmatched. Germline values: CDR1 MNHEY, CDR2 SVGAGI. The CDR3 DNA follows: TGTGCCAGCAACGGGACAGGGATCTCCTACAATGAGCAGTTCTTC. Translation gives CASNGTGISYNEQFF.

V is TRBV2 and J is TRBJ1-5, with unresolved D. This CDR3 has 13 residues. Germline CDR1 reads SNHLY; CDR2 reads FYNNEI. V lost 3 bases and J lost 6, with 9 bases in between. The CDR3 loop is CASSDRSGQPQHF. CDR3 DNA sequence: TGTGCCAGCAGTGATCGGAGTGGTCAGCCCCAGCATTTT.

V usage is TRBV12-2 and J usage is TRBJ2-7; TRBD2, the table's D call, lacks a check against the DNA. TRBV12-2 is a listed pseudogene. This CDR3 region has 22 residues. The CDR3 region has the DNA TGTGCAAGTCGCTTAGTAGACCGTAGCGGTAGTTCAGGAAGTTTCCATACCTACGAGCAGTACTTC. Residues: CASRLVDRSGSSGSFHTYEQYF.

V is TRBV10-2 and J is TRBJ2-2; the D gene is possibly TRBD1 (5 bases). Germline V gene data show CDR1 as WSHSY and CDR2 as SAAADI. V dropped 0 bases and J dropped 6 bases, with 8 bases sitting between them. The CDR3 length is 14 residues. CDR3 in amino acids: CASSESAGPGELFF. The CDR3 nucleotides are TGCGCCAGCAGTGAGTCGGCAGGGCCCGGGGAGCTGTTTTTT.

This rearrangement joins TRBV6-1 to TRBJ2-1, with unresolved D. The germline CDR1 and CDR2 sequences are MNHNS and SASEGT. This CDR3 has 13 amino acids. V was shortened by 5 bases and J by 0 bases, with 5 bases between the two germline ends. The CDR3 here is CASSPNSYNEQFF. In DNA, the CDR3 is TGTGCCAGCAGTCCCAACTCCTACAATGAGCAGTTCTTC.

The CDR3, as DNA: TGTGCCAGCAGTTTCGAGGGGGCGCGGGGCGGGGAGCTGTTTTTT. The encoded protein is CASSFEGARGGELFF. This chain joins TRBV5-4 and TRBJ2-2; a possible D gene is TRBD1 (7 bases). Trimming stripped 5 bases from V and 7 bases from J, with 18 bases between. CDR3 length: 15 residues. Germline V gene lookup returns CDR1 SGHNT and CDR2 YYREEE (reference sequence). Together with reference TRBV5-4 and TRBJ2-2, the CDR3 gives the full variable domain: ETGVTQSPTHLIKTRGQQVTLRCSSQSGHNTVSWYQQALGQGPQFIFQYYREEENGRGNFPPRFSGLQFPNYSSELNVNALELDDSALYLCASSFEGARGGELFFGEGSRLTVL.

The chain links TRBV27 to TRBJ2-2, with 9 nucleotides matching TRBD1. CDR1 is MNHEY and CDR2 is SMNVEV in the germline V gene (reference sequence). Germline trimming cut 4 bases from V and 4 bases from J; bases unmatched to any gene: 4. CDR3 length: 15 residues. The CDR3 loop is CASSSDRGITGELFF. For the CDR3, the DNA is TGTGCCAGCAGTTCGGACAGGGGAATCACCGGGGAGCTGTTTTTT.

This clone was observed once. The V and J genes are TRBV19 and TRBJ2-1; 8 bases are a match to TRBD1. CDR1 and CDR2 from the germline V gene are LNHDA and SQIVND (reference sequence). CDR3 length: 15 amino acids. V shed 4 bases, J shed 5 bases, and the junction held 7 bases outside the gene matches. This CDR3 is CASSSRTGIHNEQFF. The CDR3 region has the DNA TGTGCCAGTAGTAGTAGGACAGGGATCCACAATGAGCAGTTCTTC.

The V gene is TRBV10-2, the J gene TRBJ2-7, with 9 bases identical to TRBD2. The CDR3 totals 14 residues. J was trimmed by 2 bases and V by 2 bases; bases with no gene match: 1. Looked up from germline, CDR1 is WSHSY and CDR2 is SAAADI. The CDR3 reads CASSEAGGPYEQYF. For the CDR3, the DNA is TGCGCCAGCAGTGAGGCGGGAGGGCCCTACGAGCAGTACTTC.

CDR3 DNA: TGCGCCAGCAGTACCGCGGCGACCTACACAGATACGCAGTATTTT. Translated, it gives CASSTAATYTDTQYF. V usage is TRBV5-1 and J usage is TRBJ2-3; D gene uncertain. CDR3 size: 15 residues. The germline V gene encodes CDR1 SGHRS and CDR2 YFSETQ. V was trimmed by 5 bases and J by 2 bases, leaving 15 bases between them.

The rearrangement joins TRBV10-3 to TRBJ2-7; 8 bases line up with TRBD1. The germline V gene has CDR1 ENHRY and CDR2 SYGVKD. This CDR3 spans 15 amino acids. Trimming removed 3 bases from V and 5 bases from J; junction bases left unmatched: 9. This chain's CDR3 is CAISDGQGEHNEQYF. The CDR3 region has the DNA TGTGCCATCAGTGATGGACAGGGAGAACATAACGAGCAGTACTTC.

The chain employs TRBV19 and TRBJ2-1; TRBD2 might be the D (6 bases). CDR1 and CDR2 (germline): LNHDA, SQIVND (reference sequence). The CDR3 covers 12 residues. V lost 4 bases and J lost 9, with 10 bases in between. The CDR3 region is CASSTPGLEQFF. CDR3 DNA: TGTGCCAGTAGTACGCCGGGACTTGAGCAGTTCTTC.

V is TRBV29-1 and J is TRBJ1-1, with TRBD1 as a possible D gene (5 bases). The CDR3 contains 16 residues. Trimming removed 5 bases from V and 0 bases from J, with 19 bases in between. Germline CDR1 and CDR2: SQVTM and ANQGSEA. The DNA of the CDR3 is TGCAGCGTTACCCTCCGACAGAGTGTAATGAACACTGAAGCTTTCTTT. It translates to CSVTLRQSVMNTEAFF.

This clone was observed a single time. The V call is TRBV18, the J call TRBJ2-7; D may correspond to TRBD1 or TRBD2 (6 bases each). The CDR3 sequence is 14 residues long. The germline V gene has CDR1 KGHSH and CDR2 LQKENI. Trimming pared 2 bases from V and 3 bases from J, leaving 11 bases between. CDR3 coding DNA: TGTGCCAGCTCACCATACAGGGAGGTCTACGAGCAGTACTTC. It codes for CASSPYREVYEQYF.

This chain uses TRBV18 with TRBJ2-7; TRBD2 aligns across 7 bases. The germline V gene has CDR1 KGHSH and CDR2 LQKENI. The CDR3 consists of 17 residues. Trimming took 5 bases from V and 5 from J; bases not matched to a gene: 18. The CDR3 spells CASSASYREAITDEQYF. The DNA of the CDR3 is TGTGCCAGCTCAGCTTCTTACCGGGAGGCTATAACCGACGAGCAGTACTTC. Variable domain in full (rest from reference TRBV18 and TRBJ2-7): NAGVMQNPRHLVRRRGQEARLRCSPMKGHSHVYWYRQLPEEGLKFMVYLQKENIIDESGMPKERFSAEFPKEGPSILRIQQVVRGDSAAYFCASSASYREAITDEQYFGPGTRLTVT.

The V call is TRBV10-3, the J call TRBJ2-1; D could derive from TRBD1 or TRBD2 (5 bases each). Trimming removed 5 bases from V and 0 bases from J, with 11 bases in between. Germline assignment: CDR1 ENHRY and CDR2 SYGVKD. This CDR3 is built from 15 residues. The CDR3 loop reads CAISFGGGSYNEQFF. CDR3 nucleotides: TGTGCCATCAGTTTCGGTGGGGGCTCCTACAATGAGCAGTTCTTC.

The sample holds one count of this clone. This rearrangement joins TRBV9 to TRBJ2-3; D is possibly TRBD1 or TRBD2 (5 bases each). Deletions cut 3 bases from V and 2 bases from J, with 16 bases between. The germline V gene has CDR1 SGDLS and CDR2 YYNGEE. The CDR3 totals 16 residues. Here the CDR3 DNA reads TGTGCCAGCAGCGAAGGGGCAGGAGCGGACACAGATACGCAGTATTTT. Translating it yields CASSEGAGADTDTQYF.

The chain uses TRBV13 and TRBJ2-1; D gene unclear. Germline values: CDR1 PRHDT, CDR2 FYEKMQ (reference sequence). CDR3 length equals 13 residues. The ends were cut back, 2 bases at V and 6 bases at J, with 8 bases in the middle. CDR3 sequence reads: CASSLYNSNEQFF. The CDR3 DNA follows: TGTGCCAGCAGCTTATACAACAGCAATGAGCAGTTCTTC.

Concerning this clone: Other DNA sequences of this sample code for an identical CDR3. V and J are TRBV30 and TRBJ2-7; D unresolved. The CDR3 sequence is 12 residues long. CDR1 is GTSNPN, CDR2 SVGIG, per germline (reference sequence). Trimming removed 0 bases at V and 1 base at J, with 4 bases between. CDR3 sequence reads: CAWSVGSYEQYF. CDR3 nucleotide sequence: TGTGCCTGGAGTGTAGGGTCCTACGAGCAGTACTTC.

The chain links TRBV11-2 to TRBJ1-5, with TRBD1 identical over 7 bases. With V trimmed by 6 bases and J by 0 bases, 5 bases remained unmatched. The CDR3 extends over 15 amino acids. CDR1 is SGHAT, CDR2 FQNNGV, per germline. The CDR3 loop reads CASSEGARSNQPQHF. In DNA, the CDR3 is TGTGCCAGCAGTGAGGGGGCGCGTAGCAATCAGCCCCAGCATTTT.